What follows are 10 T cell receptor beta chains derived from one specimen sequenced in a study of cytomegalovirus exposure and HLA in healthy donors. PCR primers comprised 60 Vbeta and 13 Jbeta primers. TCRdb keeps only in-frame clones here, not all; method: immunoSEQ multiplex PCR. The sample has about 120,000 clones, around 76% seen once; the top ten hold over 25%. The sequencing sample was made of PBMCs. These receptor sequences come from a man aged 60-69 years in good health and CMV-seropositive.

V gene TRBV2 combines with J gene TRBJ2-3; tentative D call: TRBD2 (6 bases). With 6 bases removed from V and 0 bases from J, the gap between germline ends came to 22 bases. There are 18 residues in the CDR3. Germline V gives CDR1 SNHLY, CDR2 FYNNEI. In nucleotides, the CDR3 is TGTGCCAGCAGGGGCGGGTTAGGTAGCGGAGATAGCACAGATACGCAGTATTTT. Translated: CASRGGLGSGDSTDTQYF.

This clone occurred once. The CDR3 here is CASSTRRGLNTEAFF. In DNA form, the CDR3 reads TGTGCCAGCAGCACCAGGAGGGGCCTGAACACTGAAGCTTTCTTT. V usage is TRBV11-1 and J usage is TRBJ1-1; D might be TRBD1 (5 bases). Per the germline V gene, CDR1 is SGHAT and CDR2 is FQDESV (reference sequence). This CDR3 spans 15 amino acids. The V end lost 5 bases, the J end lost 0 bases, and 13 bases lay between the germline ends.

The chain has TRBV30 and TRBJ2-6, with D possibly TRBD2 on 6 matching bases. The CDR3 extends over 15 amino acids. The germline CDR1 and CDR2 sequences are GTSNPN and SVGIG (reference sequence). The V end was cut by 2 bases, the J end by 0 bases, with 8 bases between. This CDR3 is CAWSLGGSGANVLTF. DNA of the CDR3: TGTGCCTGGAGTCTGGGGGGCTCTGGGGCCAACGTCCTGACTTTC.

Details on this clone: This CDR3 fails to terminate in the conserved phenylalanine or tryptophan, so it likely reflects a read error. The chain joins TRBV5-1 to TRBJ2-7, with a tentative D call TRBD2 (5 bases). CDR3 length: 15 amino acids. Germline assignment: CDR1 SGHRS and CDR2 YFSETQ. Between the trimmed V and J ends, which lost 0 bases and 2 bases, there was a span of 12 bases. The CDR3 sequence: CASSLAPGGPYEQYL. For the CDR3, the DNA is TGCGCCAGCAGCTTGGCCCCCGGAGGCCCCTACGAGCAGTACCTC.

The gene calls are TRBV6-5 and TRBJ1-3; weak D call: TRBD1 (5 bases). The CDR3 length is 14 residues. Germline-derived CDR1 and CDR2 are MNHEY and SVGAGI. V lost 7 bases, J lost 8 bases, and 18 bases lay in between. CDR3 coding DNA: TGTGCCAGCAAGCCCCTTATACAGGAACACACCATATATTTT. Translated: CASKPLIQEHTIYF.

A few counts support this clone. This rearrangement joins TRBV5-1 to TRBJ1-5; a possible D gene is TRBD1 (5 bases). V lost 4 bases and J lost 3, with 14 bases in between. Germline-derived CDR1 and CDR2 are SGHRS and YFSETQ. This CDR3 is 15 amino acids long. The CDR3 sequence is CASSRGSGINQPQHF. CDR3 nucleotide sequence: TGCGCCAGCAGCCGTGGTTCAGGGATCAATCAGCCCCAGCATTTT.

This clone was seen a few times. This sequence joins TRBV11-2 and TRBJ2-3; no clear D. Trimming left V 3 bases short and J 3 bases short, with 4 bases between. The CDR3 extends over 12 amino acids. Looked up from germline, CDR1 is SGHAT and CDR2 is FQNNGV. The CDR3, as DNA: TGTGCCAGCAGCTTCGAGACAGATACGCAGTATTTT. This gives the protein CASSFETDTQYF.

The chain couples TRBV5-5 to TRBJ2-7; TRBD2 matches at 10 bases. The CDR3 is 15 residues long. Germline V gene data show CDR1 as SGHKS and CDR2 as YYEKEE (reference sequence). With V trimmed by 0 bases and J by 3 bases, 3 bases remained unmatched. The CDR3 reads CASSLELAGFYEQYF. In DNA form, the CDR3 reads TGTGCCAGCAGCTTGGAACTAGCGGGATTCTACGAGCAGTACTTC.

This rearrangement joins TRBV11-2 to TRBJ1-3; D gene unclear. The CDR3 is made up of 13 amino acids. Deletions cut 3 bases from V and 4 bases from J, with 7 bases between. Per germline, CDR1 SGHAT and CDR2 FQNNGV. The CDR3 spells CASSFTVGNTIYF. The CDR3 DNA sequence: TGTGCCAGCAGCTTCACAGTAGGAAACACCATATATTTT.

This chain uses TRBV20-1 with TRBJ1-2, with D tentatively TRBD1 (6 bases). Trimming cost V 3 bases and J 7 bases, with 9 bases left between them. The germline V gene has CDR1 DFQATT and CDR2 SNEGSKA (reference sequence). CDR3 length equals 11 residues. CDR3 in amino acids: CSASVGGGYTF. The CDR3 DNA follows: TGCAGTGCTAGCGTAGGGGGTGGCTACACCTTC.